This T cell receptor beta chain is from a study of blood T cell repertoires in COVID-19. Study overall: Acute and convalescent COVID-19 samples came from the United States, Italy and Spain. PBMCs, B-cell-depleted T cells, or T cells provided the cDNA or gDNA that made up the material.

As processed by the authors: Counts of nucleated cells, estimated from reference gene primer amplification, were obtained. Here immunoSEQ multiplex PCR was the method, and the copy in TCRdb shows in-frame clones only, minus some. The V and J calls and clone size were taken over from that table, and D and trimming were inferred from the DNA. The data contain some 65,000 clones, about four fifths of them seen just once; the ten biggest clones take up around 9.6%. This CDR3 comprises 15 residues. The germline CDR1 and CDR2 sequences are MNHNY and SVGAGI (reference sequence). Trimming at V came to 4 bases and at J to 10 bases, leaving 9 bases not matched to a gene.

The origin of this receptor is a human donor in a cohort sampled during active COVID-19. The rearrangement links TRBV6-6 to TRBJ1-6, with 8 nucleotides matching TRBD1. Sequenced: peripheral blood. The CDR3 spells CASSSQRQGQSPLHF. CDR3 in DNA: TGTGCCAGCAGTTCGCAGCGACAGGGGCAGTCACCCCTCCACTTT.